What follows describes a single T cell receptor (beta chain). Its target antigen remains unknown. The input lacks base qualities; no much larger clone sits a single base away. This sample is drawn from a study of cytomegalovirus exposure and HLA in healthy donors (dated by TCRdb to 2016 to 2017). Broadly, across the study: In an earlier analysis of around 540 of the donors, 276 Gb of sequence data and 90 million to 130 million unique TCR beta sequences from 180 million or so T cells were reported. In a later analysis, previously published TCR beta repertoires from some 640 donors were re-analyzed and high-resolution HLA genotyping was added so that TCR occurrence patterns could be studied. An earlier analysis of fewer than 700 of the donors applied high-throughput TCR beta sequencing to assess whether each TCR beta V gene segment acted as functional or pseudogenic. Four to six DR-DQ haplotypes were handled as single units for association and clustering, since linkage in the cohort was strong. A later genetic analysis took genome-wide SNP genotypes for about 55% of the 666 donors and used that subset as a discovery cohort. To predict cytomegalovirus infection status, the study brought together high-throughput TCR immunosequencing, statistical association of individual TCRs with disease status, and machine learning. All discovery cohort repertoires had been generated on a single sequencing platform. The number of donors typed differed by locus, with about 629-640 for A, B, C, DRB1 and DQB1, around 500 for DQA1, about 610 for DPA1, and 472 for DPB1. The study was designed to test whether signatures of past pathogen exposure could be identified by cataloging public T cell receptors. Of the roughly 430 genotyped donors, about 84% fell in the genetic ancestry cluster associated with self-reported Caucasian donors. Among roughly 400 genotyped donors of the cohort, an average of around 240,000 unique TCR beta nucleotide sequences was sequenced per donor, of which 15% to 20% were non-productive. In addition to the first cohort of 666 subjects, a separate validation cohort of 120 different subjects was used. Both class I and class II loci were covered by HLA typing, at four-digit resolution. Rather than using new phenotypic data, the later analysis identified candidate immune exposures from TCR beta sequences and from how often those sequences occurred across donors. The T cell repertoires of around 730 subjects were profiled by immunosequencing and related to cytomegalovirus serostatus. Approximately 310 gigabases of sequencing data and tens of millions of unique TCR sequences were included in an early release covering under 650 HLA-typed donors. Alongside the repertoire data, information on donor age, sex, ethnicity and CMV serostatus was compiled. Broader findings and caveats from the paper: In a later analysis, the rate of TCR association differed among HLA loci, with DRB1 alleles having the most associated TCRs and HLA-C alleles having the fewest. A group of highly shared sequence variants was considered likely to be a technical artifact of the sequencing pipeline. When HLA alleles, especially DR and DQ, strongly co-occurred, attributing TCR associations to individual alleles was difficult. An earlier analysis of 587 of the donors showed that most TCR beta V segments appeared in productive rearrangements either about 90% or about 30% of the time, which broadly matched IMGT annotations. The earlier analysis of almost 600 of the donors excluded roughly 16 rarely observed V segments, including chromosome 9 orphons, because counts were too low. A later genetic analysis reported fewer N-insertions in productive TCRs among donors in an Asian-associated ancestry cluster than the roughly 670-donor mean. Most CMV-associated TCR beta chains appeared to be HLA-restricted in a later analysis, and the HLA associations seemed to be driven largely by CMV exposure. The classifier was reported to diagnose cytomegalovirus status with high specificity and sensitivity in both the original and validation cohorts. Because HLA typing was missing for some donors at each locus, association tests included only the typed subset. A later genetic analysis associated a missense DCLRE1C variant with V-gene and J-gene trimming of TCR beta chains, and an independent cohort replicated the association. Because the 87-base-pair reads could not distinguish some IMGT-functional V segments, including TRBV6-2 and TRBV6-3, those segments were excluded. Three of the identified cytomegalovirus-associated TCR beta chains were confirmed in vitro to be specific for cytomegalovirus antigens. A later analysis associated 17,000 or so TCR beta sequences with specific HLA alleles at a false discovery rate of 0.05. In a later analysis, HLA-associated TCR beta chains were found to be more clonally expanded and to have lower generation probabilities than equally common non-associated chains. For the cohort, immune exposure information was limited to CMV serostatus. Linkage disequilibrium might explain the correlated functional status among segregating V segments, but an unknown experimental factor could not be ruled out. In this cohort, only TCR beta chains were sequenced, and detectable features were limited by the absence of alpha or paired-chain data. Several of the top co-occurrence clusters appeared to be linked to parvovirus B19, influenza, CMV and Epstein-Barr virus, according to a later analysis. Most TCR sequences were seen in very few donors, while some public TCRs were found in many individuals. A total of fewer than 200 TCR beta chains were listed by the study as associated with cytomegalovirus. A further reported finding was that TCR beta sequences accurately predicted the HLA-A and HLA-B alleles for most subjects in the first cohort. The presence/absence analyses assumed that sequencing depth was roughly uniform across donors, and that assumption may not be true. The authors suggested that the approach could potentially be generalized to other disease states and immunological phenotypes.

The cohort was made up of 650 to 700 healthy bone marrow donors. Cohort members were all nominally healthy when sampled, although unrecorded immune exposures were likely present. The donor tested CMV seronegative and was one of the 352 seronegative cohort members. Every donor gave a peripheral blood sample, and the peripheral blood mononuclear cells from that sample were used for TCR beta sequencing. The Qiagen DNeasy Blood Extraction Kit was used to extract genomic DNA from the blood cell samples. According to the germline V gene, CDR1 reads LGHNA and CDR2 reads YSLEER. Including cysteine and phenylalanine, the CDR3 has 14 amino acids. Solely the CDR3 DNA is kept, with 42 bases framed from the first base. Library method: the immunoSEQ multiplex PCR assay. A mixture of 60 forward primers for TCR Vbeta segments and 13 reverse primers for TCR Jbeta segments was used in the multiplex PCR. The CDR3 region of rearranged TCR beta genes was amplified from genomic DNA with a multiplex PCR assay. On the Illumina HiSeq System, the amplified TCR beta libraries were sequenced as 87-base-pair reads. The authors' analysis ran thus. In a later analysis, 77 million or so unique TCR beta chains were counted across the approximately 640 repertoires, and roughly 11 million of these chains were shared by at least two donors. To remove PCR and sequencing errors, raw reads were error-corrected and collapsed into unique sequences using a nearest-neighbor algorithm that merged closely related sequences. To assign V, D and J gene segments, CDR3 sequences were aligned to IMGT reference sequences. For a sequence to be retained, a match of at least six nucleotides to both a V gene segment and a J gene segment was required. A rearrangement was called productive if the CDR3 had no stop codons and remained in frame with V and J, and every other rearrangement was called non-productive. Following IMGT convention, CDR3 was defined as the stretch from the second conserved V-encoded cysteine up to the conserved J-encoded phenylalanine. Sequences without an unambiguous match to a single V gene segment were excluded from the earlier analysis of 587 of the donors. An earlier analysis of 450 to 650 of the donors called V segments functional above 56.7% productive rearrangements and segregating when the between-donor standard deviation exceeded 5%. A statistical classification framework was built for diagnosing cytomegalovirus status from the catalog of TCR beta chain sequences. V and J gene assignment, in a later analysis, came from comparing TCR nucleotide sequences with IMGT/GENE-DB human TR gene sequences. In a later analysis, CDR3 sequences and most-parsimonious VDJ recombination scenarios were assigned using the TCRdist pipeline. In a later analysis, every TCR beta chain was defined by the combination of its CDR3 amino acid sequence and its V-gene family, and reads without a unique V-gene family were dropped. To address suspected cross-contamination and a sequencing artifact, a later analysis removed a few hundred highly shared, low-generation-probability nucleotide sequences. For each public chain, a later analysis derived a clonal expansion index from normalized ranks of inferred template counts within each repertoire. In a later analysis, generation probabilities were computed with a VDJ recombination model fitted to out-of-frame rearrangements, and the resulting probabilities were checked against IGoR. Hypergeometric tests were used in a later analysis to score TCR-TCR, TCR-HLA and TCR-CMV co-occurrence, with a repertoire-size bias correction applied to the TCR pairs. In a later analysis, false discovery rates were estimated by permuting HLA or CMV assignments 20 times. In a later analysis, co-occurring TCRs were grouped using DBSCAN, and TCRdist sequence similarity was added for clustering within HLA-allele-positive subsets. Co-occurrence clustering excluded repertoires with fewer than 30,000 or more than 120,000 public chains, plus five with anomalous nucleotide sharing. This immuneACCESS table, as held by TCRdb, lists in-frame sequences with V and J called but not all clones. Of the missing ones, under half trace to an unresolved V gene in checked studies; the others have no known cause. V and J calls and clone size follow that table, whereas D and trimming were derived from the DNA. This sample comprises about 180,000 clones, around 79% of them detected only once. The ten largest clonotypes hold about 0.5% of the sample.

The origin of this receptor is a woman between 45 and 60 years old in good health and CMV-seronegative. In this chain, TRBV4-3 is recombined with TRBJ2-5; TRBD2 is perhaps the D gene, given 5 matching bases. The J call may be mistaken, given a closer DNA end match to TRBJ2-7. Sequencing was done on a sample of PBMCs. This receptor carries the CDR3 CASSQDGSTYEQYF. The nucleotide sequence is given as TGCGCCAGCAGCCAAGATGGGAGCACCTACGAGCAGTACTTC.